These T cell receptor beta chains were read from a single sample in a study of cytomegalovirus exposure and HLA in healthy donors. The assay was immunoSEQ multiplex PCR, and TCRdb's table has in-frame clones only and misses some. This repertoire shows around 250,000 clones, about 80% found once; its top ten account for about 8%. The specimen sequenced was PBMCs. The receptors stem from a woman aged 60-75 years in good health and CMV-seropositive. Each CDR3 is given with its conserved first and last residue. D genes are given only for firm matches. The size entry is marked missing in some rows and otherwise reads once, few, many or a size class.

V: TRBV28
J: TRBJ1-1
D: -
size: medium-sized
CDR3: CASSRADKLNTEAFF
DNA: TGTGCCAGCAGTAGGGCGGACAAGTTGAACACTGAAGCTTTCTTT

V: TRBV18
J: TRBJ1-2
D: TRBD1
size: -
CDR3: CASSPPVTGQGYGYTF
DNA: TGTGCCAGCTCACCACCGGTCACGGGACAGGGTTACGGCTACACCTTC

V: TRBV5-5
J: TRBJ2-7
D: TRBD1
size: -
CDR3: CASSLTGFVSEQYF
DNA: TGTGCCAGCAGCCTGACAGGGTTTGTAAGCGAGCAGTACTTC

V: TRBV19
J: TRBJ2-6
D: -
size: -
CDR3: CASCPGLYSGANVLTF
DNA: TGTGCCAGCTGTCCCGGTCTTTACTCTGGGGCCAACGTCCTGACTTTC

V: TRBV5-1
J: TRBJ2-5
D: -
size: few
CDR3: CASSSLGRWQETQYF
DNA: TGCGCCAGCAGCTCGTTAGGGAGATGGCAAGAGACCCAGTACTTC

V: TRBV15
J: TRBJ2-1
D: TRBD1
size: -
CDR3: CATREEGAEPVNEQFF
DNA: TGTGCCACCAGAGAAGAGGGGGCGGAGCCAGTCAATGAGCAGTTCTTC

V: TRBV10-1
J: TRBJ2-2
D: -
size: -
CDR3: CASSEIGGTGELFF
DNA: TGCGCCAGCAGTGAAATCGGGGGCACCGGGGAGCTGTTTTTT

V: TRBV6-4
J: TRBJ2-7
D: -
size: -
CDR3: CASVGSWGYEQYF
DNA: TGTGCCAGCGTCGGGAGTTGGGGGTACGAGCAGTACTTC

V: TRBV5-1
J: TRBJ1-2
D: TRBD1
size: -
CDR3: CASSGRDRGPYGYTF
DNA: TGCGCCAGCAGCGGCCGGGACAGGGGGCCCTATGGCTACACCTTC

V: TRBV9
J: TRBJ2-1
D: TRBD1
size: -
CDR3: CASSQAGTGRSEQFF
DNA: TGTGCCAGCAGCCAAGCCGGGACAGGGAGGAGTGAGCAGTTCTTC

V: TRBV29-1
J: TRBJ2-7
D: TRBD2
size: few
CDR3: CSVILAGGGEQYF
DNA: TGCAGCGTTATACTAGCGGGAGGTGGTGAGCAGTACTTC

V: TRBV5-6
J: TRBJ2-2
D: -
size: -
CDR3: CASSYLTANTGELFF
DNA: TGTGCCAGCAGCTACCTGACAGCGAACACCGGGGAGCTGTTTTTT

V: TRBV28
J: TRBJ1-1
D: -
size: -
CDR3: CASRALNTEAFF
DNA: TGTGCCAGCAGGGCCCTTAACACTGAAGCTTTCTTT

V: TRBV29-1
J: TRBJ2-1
D: TRBD2
size: -
CDR3: CSAPPGVAGDVLRNEQFF
DNA: TGCAGCGCCCCTCCGGGGGTAGCGGGAGACGTGCTTCGCAATGAGCAGTTCTTC

V: TRBV4-1
J: TRBJ1-6
D: -
size: -
CDR3: CASSRHPQGKDSPLHF
DNA: TGCGCCAGCAGCCGCCACCCTCAGGGTAAGGATTCACCCCTCCACTTT

V: TRBV27
J: TRBJ1-1
D: TRBD1
size: -
CDR3: CASRGQANTEAFF
DNA: TGTGCCAGCAGGGGACAGGCGAACACTGAAGCTTTCTTT

V: TRBV6-5
J: TRBJ2-1
D: TRBD2
size: -
CDR3: CASSTSDAYNEQFF
DNA: TGTGCCAGCAGTACTAGCGACGCCTACAATGAGCAGTTCTTC

V: TRBV11-2
J: TRBJ2-3
D: -
size: -
CDR3: CASSLVPTTSTDTQYF
DNA: TGTGCCAGCAGCTTAGTGCCAACAACCTCCACAGATACGCAGTATTTT

V: TRBV4-1
J: TRBJ2-7
D: TRBD2
size: few
CDR3: CASSQGTSGSFEQYF
DNA: TGCGCCAGCAGCCAAGGGACTAGCGGGAGTTTCGAGCAGTACTTC

V: TRBV19
J: TRBJ1-4
D: TRBD1
size: -
CDR3: CATKRTGRVKLFF
DNA: TGTGCCACCAAACGGACAGGGAGGGTAAAACTGTTTTTT

V: TRBV27
J: TRBJ2-7
D: -
size: few
CDR3: CASSFSKVWYEQYF
DNA: TGTGCCAGCAGTTTTAGCAAGGTGTGGTACGAGCAGTACTTC

V: TRBV4-1
J: TRBJ2-7
D: TRBD1
size: -
CDR3: CASSQFIGQGLFEQYF
DNA: TGCGCCAGCAGCCAGTTTATCGGACAGGGTTTGTTCGAGCAGTACTTC

V: TRBV7-2
J: TRBJ2-7
D: -
size: once
CDR3: CASSSASGTSSLYEQYF
DNA: TGTGCCAGCAGCTCCGCCAGTGGTACTAGCAGCCTCTACGAGCAGTACTTC

V: TRBV28
J: TRBJ1-2
D: -
size: once
CDR3: CASSLGAGHYGYTF
DNA: TGTGCCAGCAGTTTAGGGGCAGGGCACTATGGCTACACCTTC

V: TRBV7-2
J: TRBJ1-2
D: -
size: -
CDR3: CASSFSAFNYGYTF
DNA: TGTGCCAGCAGCTTTTCCGCGTTTAACTATGGCTACACCTTC

V: TRBV5-1
J: TRBJ1-2
D: -
size: -
CDR3: CASSPGQKHGYTF
DNA: TGCGCCAGCAGCCCTGGACAGAAGCATGGCTACACCTTC

V: TRBV29-1
J: TRBJ2-1
D: -
size: -
CDR3: CSVLQGSSYNEQFF
DNA: TGCAGCGTTTTACAGGGTAGTTCCTACAATGAGCAGTTCTTC

V: TRBV6-5
J: TRBJ1-2
D: TRBD1
size: -
CDR3: CASSTGTGGDGYTF
DNA: TGTGCCAGCAGCACCGGGACAGGGGGCGATGGCTACACCTTC

V: TRBV6-5
J: TRBJ2-3
D: -
size: -
CDR3: CASRRDFLTQYF
DNA: TGTGCCAGCAGGCGGGACTTTTTGACGCAGTATTTT

V: TRBV5-4
J: TRBJ2-5
D: -
size: -
CDR3: CASSAEETGTQYF
DNA: TGTGCCAGCAGCGCGGAAGAAACAGGGACCCAGTACTTC

V: TRBV9
J: TRBJ2-3
D: TRBD2
size: -
CDR3: CASSGAGGDTQYF
DNA: TGTGCCAGCAGCGGAGCGGGAGGAGATACGCAGTATTTT

V: TRBV5-1
J: TRBJ2-3
D: TRBD2
size: -
CDR3: CASSDKAGGPGDTQYF
DNA: TGCGCCAGCAGCGATAAAGCGGGAGGGCCGGGAGATACGCAGTATTTT

V: TRBV6-5
J: TRBJ2-3
D: -
size: -
CDR3: CASSYSTGRTTDTQYF
DNA: TGTGCCAGCAGTTACTCGACCGGGAGAACGACAGATACGCAGTATTTT

V: TRBV5-1
J: TRBJ2-1
D: TRBD2
size: -
CDR3: CASSGLAGDSYNEQFF
DNA: TGCGCCAGCAGCGGACTAGCGGGGGACTCCTACAATGAGCAGTTCTTC

V: TRBV6-5
J: TRBJ1-2
D: -
size: -
CDR3: CASSFGGANYGYTF
DNA: TGTGCCAGCAGTTTTGGGGGGGCCAACTATGGCTACACCTTC

V: TRBV19
J: TRBJ2-7
D: TRBD1
size: -
CDR3: CASSGKGQGYEQYF
DNA: TGTGCCAGTAGTGGAAAAGGACAGGGCTACGAGCAGTACTTC

V: TRBV28
J: TRBJ2-1
D: TRBD2
size: -
CDR3: CASSRTSGRTGEQFF
DNA: TGTGCCAGCAGCCGGACTAGCGGACGAACGGGGGAGCAGTTCTTC

V: TRBV6-5
J: TRBJ2-5
D: -
size: -
CDR3: CASSYSAGMGETQYF
DNA: TGTGCCAGCAGTTACTCGGCCGGGATGGGTGAGACCCAGTACTTC

V: TRBV6-1
J: TRBJ1-1
D: TRBD1
size: -
CDR3: CASRPRQGRNTEAFF
DNA: TGTGCCAGCAGACCACGACAGGGGCGGAACACTGAAGCTTTCTTT

V: TRBV10-3
J: TRBJ2-1
D: -
size: -
CDR3: CAIRRGEGSSYNEQFF
DNA: TGTGCCATCAGAAGGGGGGAGGGCAGCTCCTACAATGAGCAGTTCTTC

V: TRBV6-6
J: TRBJ1-5
D: -
size: -
CDR3: CASSIINRGNQPQHF
DNA: TGTGCCAGCAGTATCATCAACCGGGGTAATCAGCCCCAGCATTTT

V: TRBV10-3
J: TRBJ2-3
D: -
size: -
CDR3: CAITQDLLTSTDTQYF
DNA: TGTGCCATCACCCAGGACTTGCTTACTAGCACAGATACGCAGTATTTT

V: TRBV15
J: TRBJ1-5
D: -
size: once
CDR3: CATSRDLQGTGNQPQHF
DNA: TGTGCCACCAGCAGAGATCTCCAGGGAACTGGCAATCAGCCCCAGCATTTT

V: TRBV4-1
J: TRBJ2-1
D: TRBD1
size: -
CDR3: CASSQVGQYYNEQFF
DNA: TGCGCCAGCAGCCAAGTGGGACAGTATTACAATGAGCAGTTCTTC

V: TRBV5-5
J: TRBJ1-3
D: -
size: -
CDR3: CASSGGGYRSAGNTIYF
DNA: TGTGCCAGCAGCGGTGGAGGTTATCGTTCTGCTGGAAACACCATATATTTT

V: TRBV6-1
J: TRBJ1-2
D: TRBD1
size: -
CDR3: CASRAPGQNYGYTF
DNA: TGTGCCAGCAGGGCCCCGGGACAGAACTATGGCTACACCTTC

V: TRBV5-4
J: TRBJ1-1
D: -
size: once
CDR3: CASSFQGARRNTEAFF
DNA: TGTGCCAGCAGCTTCCAAGGGGCGCGGAGAAACACTGAAGCTTTCTTT

V: TRBV5-1
J: TRBJ1-1
D: TRBD1
size: once
CDR3: CASSSTGTGMNTEAFF
DNA: TGCGCCAGCAGCTCCACCGGGACAGGGATGAACACTGAAGCTTTCTTT

V: TRBV9
J: TRBJ2-3
D: -
size: -
CDR3: CASSVDPGAFTDTQYF
DNA: TGTGCCAGCAGCGTAGACCCGGGAGCCTTCACAGATACGCAGTATTTT

V: TRBV11-2
J: TRBJ2-1
D: -
size: -
CDR3: CASSLVTASYNEQFF
DNA: TGTGCCAGCAGCTTGGTGACAGCCTCCTACAATGAGCAGTTCTTC